Each of the 31 T cell receptor beta chains below was sequenced from the same sample in a study of blood T cell repertoires in COVID-19. TCRdb's table, derived via immunoSEQ multiplex PCR, lists solely in-frame clones and lacks some. Of fewer than 300,000 clones in the sample, approximately 82% are singletons; the top ten hold about 5%. Sequencing was performed on PBMCs or T cells enriched from blood (not recorded which). The origin of the receptors is a man in his forties who had been exposed to COVID-19.

The chain carries TRBV6-5 and TRBJ1-1; 7 bases line up with TRBD1. V was pared by 0 bases and J by 10 bases, with 5 bases of the junction left unmatched. CDR3 length: 13 residues. CDR1 and CDR2 (germline): MNHEY, SVGAGI. The CDR3 region has the DNA TGTGCCAGCAGTTACTCAGGGGGCTGGGGAGCTTTCTTT. The encoded protein is CASSYSGGWGAFF.

V gene TRBV30 combines with J gene TRBJ1-1; possible D gene TRBD1, 6 bases. CDR3 length equals 16 residues. The V and J ends lost 1 base and 4 bases respectively, with 19 bases between them. Germline lookup yields CDR1 GTSNPN and CDR2 SVGIG (reference sequence). This CDR3 reads CAWSGGRGTPTTEAFF. The CDR3, as DNA: TGTGCCTGGAGTGGAGGGAGGGGGACACCGACCACTGAAGCTTTCTTT.

This sequence joins TRBV19 and TRBJ1-1; TRBD1 aligns across 10 bases. The germline gives CDR1 LNHDA, CDR2 SQIVND (reference sequence). The CDR3 extends over 16 amino acids. The J segment lost 3 bases and the V segment lost 4 bases, leaving 8 bases of the junction unmatched. CDR3 DNA sequence: TGTGCCAGTAGTACCCGACGTGGACAGGGGGACACTGAAGCTTTCTTT. As protein: CASSTRRGQGDTEAFF.

The V and J genes are TRBV30 and TRBJ1-2; tentative D call: TRBD1 (6 bases). CDR1 GTSNPN and CDR2 SVGIG come from the germline V gene (reference sequence). The CDR3 runs 13 residues. Deletions cut 2 bases from V and 8 bases from J, with 15 bases between. The CDR3 coding sequence is TGTGCCTGGAGTCGTCGGGGGGGGGCAGGCTACACCTTC. Translation: CAWSRRGGAGYTF.

The chain has TRBV19 and TRBJ2-1; TRBD2 matches at 10 bases. CDR1 and CDR2 (germline): LNHDA, SQIVND (reference sequence). There are 17 residues in the CDR3. V lost 6 bases, J lost 8 bases, and 16 bases stayed unmatched. The CDR3 nucleotides are TGTGCCAGTAGCCAAGCATTTGCTAGCGGGAGATTCTATGAGCAGTTCTTC. This encodes CASSQAFASGRFYEQFF.

The rearrangement links TRBV5-1 to TRBJ2-1; 9 bases match TRBD1. The germline gives CDR1 SGHRS, CDR2 YFSETQ. With V trimmed by 3 bases and J by 5 bases, 9 bases remained unmatched. This CDR3 spans 16 amino acids. CDR3 amino acids: CASSYRQGGPDNEQFF. CDR3 in DNA: TGCGCCAGCAGCTACAGACAGGGGGGGCCAGACAATGAGCAGTTCTTC. Complete variable domain (other parts from reference TRBV5-1 and TRBJ2-1): KAGVTQTPRYLIKTRGQQVTLSCSPISGHRSVSWYQQTPGQGLQFLFEYFSETQRNKGNFPGRFSGRQFSNSRSEMNVSTLELGDSALYLCASSYRQGGPDNEQFFGPGTRLTVL.

V gene TRBV18 combines with J gene TRBJ2-2, with TRBD2 as a possible D gene (5 bases). Trimming removed 10 bases at V and 3 bases at J, with 21 bases between. Germline V gene data show CDR1 as KGHSH and CDR2 as LQKENI. The CDR3 covers 16 residues. CDR3 amino acids: CANSKPTIVDTGELFF. The CDR3 DNA follows: TGTGCCAACTCGAAGCCGACTATCGTGGACACCGGGGAGCTGTTTTTT.

Concerning this clone: This specimen includes other DNA sequences encoding the same CDR3. This rearrangement joins TRBV30 to TRBJ1-2; 9 bases map to TRBD1. The trim removed 0 bases at V and 4 bases at J, leaving 3 bases unmatched. This CDR3 has 14 residues. Germline-derived CDR1 and CDR2 are GTSNPN and SVGIG (reference sequence). The CDR3 protein is CAWSVGQGSYGYTF. CDR3 nucleotides: TGTGCCTGGAGTGTGGGACAGGGAAGCTATGGCTACACCTTC.

The chain uses TRBV6-5 and TRBJ1-4; weak D call: TRBD1 (5 bases). This CDR3 comprises 15 residues. Per the germline V gene, CDR1 is MNHEY and CDR2 is SVGAGI. The V end was cut by 2 bases, the J end by 6 bases, with 13 bases between. This CDR3 reads CASSYMGGGDEKLFF. In nucleotides, the CDR3 is TGTGCCAGCAGTTACATGGGGGGAGGAGATGAAAAACTGTTTTTT.

J is TRBJ2-7 and V is TRBV2; 8 positions match TRBD1. Germline V lookup: CDR1 SNHLY, CDR2 FYNNEI. This CDR3 spans 12 amino acids. V was pared by 8 bases and J by 2 bases, with 2 bases of the junction left unmatched. CDR3 loop: CASRQGPYEQYF. CDR3 DNA: TGTGCCAGCCGACAGGGGCCCTACGAGCAGTACTTC.

The chain couples TRBV7-6 to TRBJ2-2; D gene uncertain. CDR1 and CDR2 from the germline V gene are SGHVS and FNYEAQ. V was pared by 6 bases and J by 2 bases, with 25 bases between. This CDR3 has 19 amino acids. CDR3: CASRPQAPHPTLNTGELFF. The CDR3 DNA is TGTGCCAGCAGGCCCCAAGCCCCGCATCCCACCCTTAACACCGGGGAGCTGTTTTTT.

This clone has more than one count but fewer than ten. The V and J genes are TRBV2 and TRBJ1-5; 7 nucleotides match TRBD1. V trimming: 9 bases; J trimming: 0 bases; junction bases outside the gene matches: 5. Germline V gene sequence: CDR1 SNHLY, CDR2 FYNNEI. This CDR3 is 14 amino acids long. The CDR3 region has the DNA TGTGCCAGTGGGACAGCGAATAGCAATCAGCCCCAGCATTTT. It specifies CASGTANSNQPQHF.

CDR3 nucleotide sequence: TGTGCCAGCAGTCTACAGGGGCAGGATCAGCCCCAGCATTTT. It is translated as CASSLQGQDQPQHF. V gene TRBV6-5 combines with J gene TRBJ1-5, with 7 bases matching TRBD1. This CDR3 contains 14 residues. Germline assignment: CDR1 MNHEY and CDR2 SVGAGI. V gave up 5 bases and J gave up 5 bases; unmatched junction bases: 6.

This chain links TRBV5-4 with TRBJ2-2, with TRBD2 identical over 8 bases. The CDR3 is 15 residues long. After removal of 4 bases from V and 3 bases from J, the junction contained 5 bases not matched to a gene. The germline CDR1 and CDR2 sequences are SGHNT and YYREEE (reference sequence). The CDR3 DNA reads TGTGCCAGCAGCGCCAGCGGGAGTTACACCGGGGAGCTGTTTTTT. It codes for CASSASGSYTGELFF.

This rearrangement joins TRBV2 to TRBJ2-2, with 9 bases that match TRBD2. CDR3 length: 18 amino acids. The J segment lost 2 bases and the V segment lost 8 bases, leaving 15 bases of the junction unmatched. Germline V lookup: CDR1 SNHLY, CDR2 FYNNEI. In nucleotides, the CDR3 is TGTGCCAGCCTAGCTTTGGGTAGCGGGAGTGCAAACACCGGGGAGCTGTTTTTT. Translated: CASLALGSGSANTGELFF. Full variable domain (outside the CDR3, taken from reference TRBV2 and TRBJ2-2): EPEVTQTPSHQVTQMGQEVILRCVPISNHLYFYWYRQILGQKVEFLVSFYNNEISEKSEIFDDQFSVERPDGSNFTLKIRSTKLEDSAMYFCASLALGSGSANTGELFFGEGSRLTVL.

V gene TRBV2 combines with J gene TRBJ2-7, with 9 bases that match TRBD1. This CDR3 region has 13 residues. Germline CDR1 and CDR2: SNHLY and FYNNEI. With V trimmed by 7 bases and J by 5 bases, 6 bases remained unmatched. The CDR3 region has the DNA TGTGCCAGCACGGGACAGGGACCCCACGAGCAGTACTTC. This sequence encodes CASTGQGPHEQYF.

This clone was recorded only once. Mismatch with germline at one junction end may stem from a read error. This sequence joins TRBV7-9 and TRBJ2-2, with D possibly matching TRBD2 (6 bases). The V gene's germline CDR1 is SEHNR and CDR2 FQNEAQ (reference sequence). This CDR3 is built from 14 residues. CDR3 DNA: TGTGCCAGCAGCCTCTCCCGGGACTCAGGGTCGGCCGCTTTT. Protein: CASSLSRDSGSAAF.

The CDR3 region is CATSDAGSYNEQFF. CDR3 DNA sequence: TGTGCCACCAGTGATGCGGGATCCTACAATGAGCAGTTCTTC. The chain uses TRBV24-1 and TRBJ2-1, with D possibly being TRBD2 (6 bases). This CDR3 comprises 14 residues. V lost 3 bases and J 1 base, leaving 6 bases between the germline ends. Per germline, CDR1 KGHDR and CDR2 SFDVKD.

This clone was detected ten times or more. CDR3 loop: CASSFLSGGRADTQYF. CDR3 DNA sequence: TGTGCCAGCAGCTTTCTTAGCGGGGGGAGGGCAGATACGCAGTATTTT. The chain employs TRBV7-3 and TRBJ2-3; 10 nucleotides align to TRBD2. This CDR3 contains 16 residues. The trim removed 3 bases at V and 4 bases at J, leaving 7 bases unmatched. Per germline, CDR1 SGHTA and CDR2 FQGTGA.

The genes are TRBV30 and TRBJ1-4; D remains unclear. CDR3 size: 13 residues. Trimming left V 0 bases short and J 4 bases short, with 6 bases between. Germline loops: CDR1 GTSNPN, CDR2 SVGIG (reference sequence). DNA of the CDR3: TGTGCCTGGAGTGTATACAGTAATGAAAAACTGTTTTTT. It codes for CAWSVYSNEKLFF.

This rearrangement joins TRBV11-3 to TRBJ2-5, with a weak D call TRBD1 (8 bases). CDR1 is SGHNT, CDR2 YENEEA, per germline. V gave up 5 bases and J gave up 4 bases, with 20 bases separating them. This CDR3 has 16 amino acids. Written as DNA, the CDR3 is TGTGCCAGCAGCCCGCTTGACAGGGGAGGGGGAGAGACCCAGTACTTC. As protein: CASSPLDRGGGETQYF.

The V and J genes are TRBV6-1 and TRBJ1-5; D unresolved. Trimming cost V 2 bases and J 0 bases, with 14 bases left between them. This CDR3 comprises 17 residues. Germline V gene data show CDR1 as MNHNS and CDR2 as SASEGT. The CDR3 nucleotides are TGTGCCAGCAGTGAAACAGATCGCCTTACTAGCAATCAGCCCCAGCATTTT. Translated: CASSETDRLTSNQPQHF.

The chain recombines TRBV10-2 with TRBJ1-1; D possibly corresponds to TRBD1 (5 bases). The CDR3 sequence is 14 residues long. V gave up 6 bases and J gave up 6 bases, with 17 bases separating them. CDR1 WSHSY and CDR2 SAAADI come from the germline V gene. The CDR3 is CASRGLGEGAEAFF. CDR3 in DNA: TGCGCCAGCAGGGGGCTGGGGGAGGGCGCTGAAGCTTTCTTT.

This clone appeared a few times. This chain joins TRBV11-3 and TRBJ1-2; TRBD1 matches at 8 bases. The germline V gene has CDR1 SGHNT and CDR2 YENEEA. This CDR3 comprises 14 residues. V gave up 2 bases and J gave up 7 bases; unmatched junction bases: 6. CDR3 DNA sequence: TGTGCCAGCAGCTTATCGGGGACAGGAGGTGGCTACACCTTC. Amino acids: CASSLSGTGGGYTF.

The chain couples TRBV6-1 to TRBJ2-5, with D unresolved. The germline V and J ends were trimmed by 2 bases and 5 bases, with 12 bases remaining between them. Germline V lookup: CDR1 MNHNS, CDR2 SASEGT. The CDR3 loop spans 14 amino acids. The CDR3 DNA reads TGTGCCAGCAGTGAAAGTTTCGGGTGGGAGACCCAGTACTTC. Encoded protein: CASSESFGWETQYF.

The rearrangement joins TRBV7-3 to TRBJ2-5; TRBD2 is a possible D gene (7 bases). CDR1 and CDR2 (germline): SGHTA, FQGTGA. The CDR3 has 15 residues. Trimming took 4 bases from V and 2 from J, leaving 14 bases between them. For the CDR3, the DNA is TGTGCCAGCAGCTCCAGGGGAGGGTGGCAAGAGACCCAGTACTTC. As protein: CASSSRGGWQETQYF.

The chain links TRBV29-1 to TRBJ1-2; perhaps TRBD1 as D (6 bases). The CDR3 runs to 13 residues. Germline V lookup: CDR1 SQVTM, CDR2 ANQGSEA. Between the trimmed V and J ends, which lost 6 bases and 4 bases, there was a span of 15 bases. The CDR3: CSVGQRLFYGYTF. In DNA, the CDR3 is TGCAGCGTCGGACAGCGCCTCTTCTATGGCTACACCTTC.

The chain carries TRBV15 and TRBJ1-1, with D maybe TRBD1 (6 bases). CDR3 length: 14 amino acids. Trimming cost V 3 bases and J 7 bases, with 15 bases left between them. The germline V gene encodes CDR1 LNHNV and CDR2 YYDKDF (reference sequence). CDR3 loop: CATSRKGGGIEAFF. CDR3 sequence (DNA): TGTGCCACCAGCAGGAAAGGGGGGGGGATTGAAGCTTTCTTT.

The gene calls are TRBV28 and TRBJ2-1; 9 bases are shared with TRBD2. V gave up 4 bases and J gave up 8 bases; unmatched junction bases: 9. CDR3 length equals 15 residues. CDR1 and CDR2 (germline): MDHEN, SYDVKM. The CDR3 region has the DNA TGTGCCAGCAGTTGGAGCAGCGGGAGGAGCGATGAGCAGTTCTTC. Protein product: CASSWSSGRSDEQFF.

V and J are TRBV29-1 and TRBJ1-1, with D possibly being TRBD1 (5 bases). The CDR3 has 12 residues. Trimming removed 4 bases from V and 10 bases from J, with 16 bases in between. CDR1 and CDR2 (germline): SQVTM, ANQGSEA. CDR3 amino acids: CSVARAGVPAFF. CDR3 bases: TGCAGCGTTGCCCGGGCGGGGGTCCCAGCTTTCTTT.

The chain combines TRBV30 with TRBJ1-1, with D possibly TRBD1 on 5 matching bases. Germline loops: CDR1 GTSNPN, CDR2 SVGIG (reference sequence). V lost 4 bases and J 1 base, leaving 13 bases between the germline ends. This CDR3 is built from 14 residues. CDR3 sequence: CAWNRGSRNTEAFF. CDR3 nucleotide sequence: TGTGCCTGGAATCGGGGGTCCAGGAACACTGAAGCTTTCTTT.